The 3 T cell receptor beta chains listed next were all sequenced from one sample in a study of CD8 T cells in ankylosing spondylitis. MiXCR, run by TCRdb on the 5' RACE reads, gives a single entry per CDR3 protein. The sample holds about 160,000 distinct CDR3 sequences, roughly 18% seen once. Sequenced: blood, either unsorted or a sorted T cell fraction (not recorded which). The receptors were gathered from a male donor with ankylosing spondylitis or in good health (not recorded which).

This clonotype was seen ten or more times. The rearrangement links TRBV5-1 to TRBJ2-2; D remains ambiguous. The CDR3 loop spans 14 amino acids. V was cut by 4 bases and J by 5 bases, with 12 bases left in between. Germline assignment: CDR1 SGHRS and CDR2 YFSETQ. The CDR3 here is CASSAALETGELFF. Written as DNA, the CDR3 is TGCGCCAGCAGCGCGGCTTTAGAGACCGGGGAGCTGTTTTTT.

The V gene is TRBV27, the J gene TRBJ2-7; D uncertain. This CDR3 has 13 amino acids. Germline CDR1 is MNHEY and CDR2 is SMNVEV (reference sequence). V was shortened by 6 bases and J by 5 bases, with 14 bases between the two germline ends. The CDR3 nucleotides are TGTGCCAGCAGCCTACAGCAGAAGCACGAGCAGTACTTC. Protein sequence: CASSLQQKHEQYF.

Turning to this clonotype: The junction departs from the called germline gene at one end, perhaps through a read error. This chain uses TRBV19 with TRBJ2-3, with TRBD2 matching over 11 bases. The CDR3 runs to 14 residues. Germline V lookup: CDR1 LNHDA, CDR2 SQIVND (reference sequence). The CDR3 DNA is TGTGCCAGTAGACCCGGACTAGCGGGCCAGGGCCTGGATTTT. Its protein is CASRPGLAGQGLDF.